This T cell receptor (beta chain) was found in a study of T-cell memory formation after mild COVID-19. Study context: There were largely donor-specific TCR clusters. General study findings and limits: For contracting clones, CD4+ ones sat mainly in CM and EM, CD8+ in EMRA. Day 15 to 85 contracting clones showed balanced CD4/CD8; later expanders leaned CD4+.

As concerns this clonotype: The target antigen is unknown.

Germline values: CDR1 LGHNT, CDR2 FRNRAP. This CDR3 comprises 14 residues. The V gene end was trimmed by 0 bases and the J gene end by 10 bases; junction bases not matched to a gene: 5. Employing constant-segment primers, 5'RACE generated TCR alpha and TCR beta cDNA libraries bearing sample barcodes and UMIs. A single record per CDR3 protein comes from TCRdb applying MiXCR to the 5' RACE reads. The table includes about 340,000 distinct CDR3 sequences, 15% detected once. The material sequenced was PBMCs or a T cell subset sorted from them (not recorded which). This TCR came from a man younger than 35 who had mild COVID-19 (a few samples of this study predate the infection). Cell type and time point are not known. The chain is built from TRBV12-5 and TRBJ2-1, with TRBD2 matching 8 bases. The CDR3 loop is CASGLVPGLVEQFF. The CDR3 nucleotides read TGTGCTAGTGGTTTGGTCCCGGGACTAGTAGAGCAGTTCTTC.